This TCR beta chain came from a study of cytotoxic CD8 clonotypes in ibrutinib-treated CLL. Study in general: Timing of response sample collection was a median roughly twelve months after treatment start, with a range of 6 to 36. Overall study results and limits: Treatment left the uncommon public clonotypes either contracted or stable in frequency.

Germline V gives CDR1 SNHLY, CDR2 FYNNEI. The CDR3 covers 16 residues. The trim removed 5 bases at V and 2 bases at J, leaving 3 bases unmatched. The targeted sequencing depth was 1 in 200,000 to 1 in 1 million T cells. Using immunoSEQ multiplex PCR, the repertoire was profiled, and TCRdb retains in-frame clones only, with some absent. The repertoire holds 140,000 to 150,000 clones, 75% to 80% seen once, with 5% to 5.5% in the top ten. Note on this clone: Its specificity is not known.

This sequence joins TRBV2 and TRBJ2-6; 10 positions match TRBD1. The sequence derives from a human donor with chronic lymphocytic leukemia. The starting material was PBMCs, obtained after 24 months of ibrutinib treatment. The CDR3 coding sequence is TGTGCCAGCAGTAGACAGGGGGCGGCTGGGGCCAACGTCCTGACTTTC. The encoded protein is CASSRQGAAGANVLTF.